Listed here are 5 T cell receptor beta chains from one sample, sequenced in a study of identical twins. One entry per CDR3 protein, called by TCRdb with MiXCR from the 5' RACE reads. The profile covers about 520,000 distinct CDR3 sequences, with 22% appearing a single time and 0.8% to 1% taken by the ten largest. This sample also appeared in a second study, on T cells expressing NK-cell markers.

Sequencing was carried out using CD4+ T cells sorted from blood. The source is a woman aged 18-35 years in good health.

This clonotype was found a few times. The V call is TRBV2, the J call TRBJ1-4; D not certain. The germline V and J ends were trimmed by 4 bases and 6 bases, with 3 bases remaining between them. The CDR3 spans 11 residues. Germline CDR1 SNHLY, CDR2 FYNNEI. The CDR3 loop is CASSGDEKLFF. DNA of the CDR3: TGTGCCAGCAGTGGGGATGAAAAACTGTTTTTT.

This clonotype was detected many times. CDR3 in DNA: TGTGCCAGCAGTGAGACGTGGGGACAGGGGGTTTACGAGCAGTACTTC. Translated, it gives CASSETWGQGVYEQYF. The chain is built from TRBV12-3 or TRBV12-4 and TRBJ2-7, with TRBD1 identical over 11 bases. The V and J ends lost 5 bases and 4 bases, in that order; junction bases with no gene match: 10. The CDR3 has 16 residues.

The chain recombines TRBV5-5 with TRBJ2-5; D not certain. The CDR3 has 14 amino acids. With 9 bases removed from V and 4 bases from J, the gap between germline ends came to 19 bases. Germline CDR1 and CDR2: SGHKS and YYEKEE (reference sequence). This CDR3 reads CAMGPTASRETQYF. In DNA form, the CDR3 reads TGTGCCATGGGCCCGACGGCCTCAAGAGAGACCCAGTACTTC.

The chain links TRBV3-1 to TRBJ2-1; D not resolved. CDR3 length equals 11 residues. The germline gives CDR1 LGHDT, CDR2 YNNKEL (reference sequence). V was trimmed by 6 bases and J by 8 bases, leaving 8 bases between them. DNA of the CDR3: TGTGCCAGCAGTCAAAGGTATGAGCAGTTCTTC. It is translated as CASSQRYEQFF.

V is TRBV12-3 or TRBV12-4 and J is TRBJ2-1, with 10 bases aligning to TRBD2. The length of the CDR3 is 13 residues. Losses at the gene ends were 8 bases for V and 6 bases for J; bases not matched to a gene: 4. CDR3 region: CASCERGGNEQFF. The CDR3 region has the DNA TGTGCCAGCTGCGAGCGGGGGGGCAATGAGCAGTTCTTC.